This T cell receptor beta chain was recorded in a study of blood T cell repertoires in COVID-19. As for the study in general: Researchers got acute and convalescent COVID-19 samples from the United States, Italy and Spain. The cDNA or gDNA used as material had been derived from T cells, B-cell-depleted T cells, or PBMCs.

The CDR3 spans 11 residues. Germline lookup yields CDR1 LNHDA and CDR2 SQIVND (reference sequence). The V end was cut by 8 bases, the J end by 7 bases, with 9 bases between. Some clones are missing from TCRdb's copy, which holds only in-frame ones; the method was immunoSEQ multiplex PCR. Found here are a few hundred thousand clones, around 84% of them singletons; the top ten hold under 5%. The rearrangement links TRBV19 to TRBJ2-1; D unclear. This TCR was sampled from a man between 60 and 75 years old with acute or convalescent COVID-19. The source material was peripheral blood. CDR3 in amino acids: CASQTENEQFF. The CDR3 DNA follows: TGTGCCAGTCAAACAGAGAATGAGCAGTTCTTC.